Reported below is one TCR beta chain. Losses at the gene ends were 4 bases for V and 1 base for J; bases not matched to a gene: 3. Germline V gene data show CDR1 as ENHRY and CDR2 as SYGVKD. The CDR3 covers 15 residues. This record comes from a study of preoperative IRX-2 immunotherapy in early breast cancer. Treatment reported: preoperative locoregional IRX-2 cytokine immunotherapy. Preoperative locoregional IRX-2 cytokine immunotherapy was tested in the phase Ib source study. Measured with immunoSEQ multiplex PCR; TCRdb has only the in-frame clones, and not every one. The table includes fewer than 30,000 clones, 90% detected once.

J is TRBJ2-3 and V is TRBV10-3; 9 positions match TRBD2. Collection of the sample occurred from a patient treated with IRX-2 immunotherapy. The receptor was derived from a human donor with breast cancer. The CDR3 DNA is TGTGCCATCAGTGGGGAGCGGGGGGGCACAGATACGCAGTATTTT. It codes for CAISGERGGTDTQYF.